A selection of T cell receptor beta chains follows, all from one sample in a study of cytomegalovirus exposure and HLA in healthy donors. The assay was immunoSEQ multiplex PCR, and TCRdb's table has in-frame clones only and misses some. This sample has over 150,000 clones; roughly 80% occur once, and the top ten carry around 3.5%. The sequenced sample consisted of PBMCs. These receptors were taken from a man under 40 in good health and CMV-seropositive. CDR3s include the opening cysteine and the closing phenylalanine or tryptophan. A D gene is named only where the DNA matches it firmly. Where a row states a size, it is once, few, many or the class of an expanded clone; other rows omit it.

CDR3 length	clone size	V gene	J gene	D gene	CDR3 protein	CDR3 DNA
13	NA	TRBV7-9	TRBJ2-1	NA	CASSLATVNEQFF	TGTGCCAGCAGCTTAGCCACGGTGAATGAGCAGTTCTTC
14	NA	TRBV10-1	TRBJ1-1	NA	CASSTGSGDQKAFF	TGCGCCAGCAGTACGGGATCAGGGGACCAAAAAGCTTTCTTT
12	NA	TRBV28	TRBJ2-3	NA	CASPSGADTQYF	TGTGCCAGTCCATCAGGGGCAGATACGCAGTATTTT
14	few	TRBV2	TRBJ1-2	TRBD1	CASSSDRGGYGYTF	TGTGCCAGCAGTTCCGACAGGGGAGGCTATGGCTACACCTTC
14	NA	TRBV10-1	TRBJ1-3	NA	CASSEDSSGNTIYF	TGCGCCAGCAGTGAGGACAGCTCTGGAAACACCATATATTTT
14	NA	TRBV5-4	TRBJ2-1	NA	CASSLDRENNEQFF	TGTGCCAGCAGCTTGGACAGGGAGAACAATGAGCAGTTCTTC
15	NA	TRBV11-2	TRBJ1-5	NA	CASSLENYSNQPQHF	TGTGCCAGCAGCTTAGAGAACTATAGCAATCAGCCCCAGCATTTT
15	few	TRBV5-6	TRBJ2-3	TRBD1	CASSFRQGITDTQYF	TGTGCCAGCAGCTTCAGACAGGGAATAACAGATACGCAGTATTTT
14	NA	TRBV29-1	TRBJ1-1	NA	CSVPHGARYTEAFF	TGCAGCGTTCCTCATGGCGCTAGGTACACTGAAGCTTTCTTT
13	NA	TRBV2	TRBJ2-7	TRBD2	CASNLAGPYEQYF	TGTGCCAGCAACCTAGCGGGGCCCTACGAGCAGTACTTC
15	NA	TRBV28	TRBJ2-2	TRBD1	CASCDNRGNTGELFF	TGTGCCAGCTGCGATAACAGGGGGAACACCGGGGAGCTGTTTTTT
14	NA	TRBV5-1	TRBJ2-6	NA	CASRGGAGANVLTF	TGCGCCAGCAGGGGGGGAGCTGGGGCCAACGTCCTGACTTTC
14	NA	TRBV5-1	TRBJ2-5	TRBD1	CASSPQGPQETQYF	TGCGCCAGCAGCCCACAGGGGCCACAGGAGACCCAGTACTTC
12	few	TRBV21-1	TRBJ2-1	NA	CASSKDWNEQFF	TGTGCCAGCAGCAAAGACTGGAATGAGCAGTTCTTC